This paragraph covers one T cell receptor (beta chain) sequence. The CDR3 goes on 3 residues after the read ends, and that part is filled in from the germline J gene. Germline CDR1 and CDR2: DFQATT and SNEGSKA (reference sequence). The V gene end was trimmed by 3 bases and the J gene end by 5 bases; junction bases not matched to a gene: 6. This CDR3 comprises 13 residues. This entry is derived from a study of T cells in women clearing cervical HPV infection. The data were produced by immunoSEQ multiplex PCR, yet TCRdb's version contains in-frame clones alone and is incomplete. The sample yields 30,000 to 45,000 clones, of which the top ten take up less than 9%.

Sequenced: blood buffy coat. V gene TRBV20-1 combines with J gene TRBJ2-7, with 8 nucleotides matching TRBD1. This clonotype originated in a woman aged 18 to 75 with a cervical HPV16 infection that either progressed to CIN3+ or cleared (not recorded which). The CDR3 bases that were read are TGCAGTGCTAGTTGGACAGGGAGCCACGAG. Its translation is CSASWTGSHE. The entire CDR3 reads CSASWTGSHEQYF.